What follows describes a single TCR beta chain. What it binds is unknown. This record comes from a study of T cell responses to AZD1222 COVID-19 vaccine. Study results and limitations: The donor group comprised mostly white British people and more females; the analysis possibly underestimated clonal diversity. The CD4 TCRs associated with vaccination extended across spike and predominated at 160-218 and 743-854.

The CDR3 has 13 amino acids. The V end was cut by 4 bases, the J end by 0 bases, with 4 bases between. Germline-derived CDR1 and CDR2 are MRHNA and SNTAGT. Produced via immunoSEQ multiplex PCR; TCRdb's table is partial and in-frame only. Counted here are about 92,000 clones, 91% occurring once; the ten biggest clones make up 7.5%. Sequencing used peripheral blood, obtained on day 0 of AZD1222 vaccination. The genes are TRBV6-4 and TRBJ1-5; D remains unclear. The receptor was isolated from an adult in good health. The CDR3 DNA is TGTGCCAGCAGTGTGAGTAGCAATCAGCCCCAGCATTTT. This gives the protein CASSVSSNQPQHF.